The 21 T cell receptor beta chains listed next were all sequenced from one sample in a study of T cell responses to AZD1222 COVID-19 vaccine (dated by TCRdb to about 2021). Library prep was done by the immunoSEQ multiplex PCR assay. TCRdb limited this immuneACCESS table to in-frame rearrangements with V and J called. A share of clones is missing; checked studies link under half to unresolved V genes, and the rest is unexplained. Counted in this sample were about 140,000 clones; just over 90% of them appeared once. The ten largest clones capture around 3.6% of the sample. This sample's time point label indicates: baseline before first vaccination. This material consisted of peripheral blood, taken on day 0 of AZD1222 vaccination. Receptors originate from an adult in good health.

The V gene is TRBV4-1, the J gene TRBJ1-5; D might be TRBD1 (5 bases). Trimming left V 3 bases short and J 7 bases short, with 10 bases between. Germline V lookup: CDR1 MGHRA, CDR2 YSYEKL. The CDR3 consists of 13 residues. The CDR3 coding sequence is TGCGCCAGCAGCCAGGGGGGGTCCCAGCCCCAGCATTTT. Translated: CASSQGGSQPQHF.

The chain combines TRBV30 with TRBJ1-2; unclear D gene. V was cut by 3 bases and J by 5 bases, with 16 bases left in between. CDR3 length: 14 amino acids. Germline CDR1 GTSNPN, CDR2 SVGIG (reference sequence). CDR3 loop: CAWREPPPAYGYTF. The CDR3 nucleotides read TGTGCCTGGAGGGAGCCCCCACCGGCGTATGGCTACACCTTC.

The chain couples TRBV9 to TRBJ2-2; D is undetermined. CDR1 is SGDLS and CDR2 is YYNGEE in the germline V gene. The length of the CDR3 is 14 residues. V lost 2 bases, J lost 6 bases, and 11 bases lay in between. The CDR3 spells CASSVGAAPGELFF. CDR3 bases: TGTGCCAGCAGCGTTGGTGCCGCCCCCGGGGAGCTGTTTTTT.

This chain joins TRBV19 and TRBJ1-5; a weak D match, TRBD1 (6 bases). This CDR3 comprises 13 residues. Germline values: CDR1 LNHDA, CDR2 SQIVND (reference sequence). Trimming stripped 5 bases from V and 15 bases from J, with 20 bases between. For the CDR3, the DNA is TGTGCCAGTAGTTCCCGTAACAGGGACCCACGGCATTTT. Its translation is CASSSRNRDPRHF.

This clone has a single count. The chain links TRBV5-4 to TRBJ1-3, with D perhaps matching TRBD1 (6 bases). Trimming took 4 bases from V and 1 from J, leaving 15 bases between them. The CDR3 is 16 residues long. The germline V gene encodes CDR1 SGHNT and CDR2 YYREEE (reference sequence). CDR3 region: CASSPRGSQSGNTIYF. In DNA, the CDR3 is TGTGCCAGCAGCCCCAGGGGCAGTCAATCTGGAAACACCATATATTTT.

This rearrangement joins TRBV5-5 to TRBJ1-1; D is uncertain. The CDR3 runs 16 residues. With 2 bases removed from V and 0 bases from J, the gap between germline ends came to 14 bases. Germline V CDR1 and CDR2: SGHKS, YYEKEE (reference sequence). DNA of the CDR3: TGTGCCAGCAGCTTTTGGAGGGCAGGTGTGAACACTGAAGCTTTCTTT. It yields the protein CASSFWRAGVNTEAFF.

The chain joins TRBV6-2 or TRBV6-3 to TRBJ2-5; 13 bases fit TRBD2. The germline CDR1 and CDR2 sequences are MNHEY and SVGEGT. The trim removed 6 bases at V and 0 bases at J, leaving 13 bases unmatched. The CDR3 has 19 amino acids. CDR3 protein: CASSPLPGLAGPYQETQYF. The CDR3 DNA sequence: TGTGCCAGCAGCCCCTTACCGGGACTAGCGGGACCTTACCAAGAGACCCAGTACTTC.

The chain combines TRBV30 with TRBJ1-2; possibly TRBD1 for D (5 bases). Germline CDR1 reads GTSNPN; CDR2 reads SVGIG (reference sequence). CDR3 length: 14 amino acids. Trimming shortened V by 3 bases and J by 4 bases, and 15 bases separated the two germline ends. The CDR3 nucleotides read TGTGCCTGGAGCTATCCAGGGTCTGGCTATGGCTACACCTTC. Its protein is CAWSYPGSGYGYTF.

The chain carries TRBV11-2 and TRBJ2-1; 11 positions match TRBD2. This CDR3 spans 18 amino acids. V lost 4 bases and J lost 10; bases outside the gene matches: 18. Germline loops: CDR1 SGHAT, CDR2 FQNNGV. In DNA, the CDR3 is TGTGCCAGCAGCTCACAACCGGGACTAGCGGACCCCTCGGTGGAGCAGTTCTTC. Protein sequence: CASSSQPGLADPSVEQFF.

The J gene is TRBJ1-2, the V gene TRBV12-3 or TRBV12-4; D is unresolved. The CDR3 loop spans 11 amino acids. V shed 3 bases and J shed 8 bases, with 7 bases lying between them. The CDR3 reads CASSFDRGYTF. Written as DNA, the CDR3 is TGTGCCAGCAGTTTTGATCGCGGCTACACCTTC.

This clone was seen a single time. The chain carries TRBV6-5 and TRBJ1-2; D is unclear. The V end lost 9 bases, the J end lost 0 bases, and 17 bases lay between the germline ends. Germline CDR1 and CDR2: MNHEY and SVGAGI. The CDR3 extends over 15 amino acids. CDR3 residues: CASAPSGYANYGYTF. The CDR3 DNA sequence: TGTGCCAGTGCACCCTCAGGATACGCTAACTATGGCTACACCTTC.

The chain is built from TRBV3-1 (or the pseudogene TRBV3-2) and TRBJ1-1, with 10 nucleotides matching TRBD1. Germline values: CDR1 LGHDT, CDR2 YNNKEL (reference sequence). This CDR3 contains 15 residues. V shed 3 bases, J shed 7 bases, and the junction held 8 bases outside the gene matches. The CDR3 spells CASSQRDRGTNEAFF. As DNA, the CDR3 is TGTGCCAGCAGCCAGAGGGACAGGGGAACTAATGAAGCTTTCTTT.

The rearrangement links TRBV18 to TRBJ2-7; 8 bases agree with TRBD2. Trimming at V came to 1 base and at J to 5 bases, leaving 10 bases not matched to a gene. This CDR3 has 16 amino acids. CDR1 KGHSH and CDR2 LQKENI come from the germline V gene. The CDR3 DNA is TGTGCCAGCTCACCACGGTCAGGGACTAGATGGCACGAGCAGTACTTC. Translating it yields CASSPRSGTRWHEQYF.

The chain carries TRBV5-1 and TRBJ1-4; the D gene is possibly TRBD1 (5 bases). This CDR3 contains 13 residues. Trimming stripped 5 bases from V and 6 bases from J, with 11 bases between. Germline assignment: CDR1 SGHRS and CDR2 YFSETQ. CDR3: CASSWGTDEKLFF. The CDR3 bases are TGCGCCAGCAGTTGGGGCACCGATGAAAAACTGTTTTTT.

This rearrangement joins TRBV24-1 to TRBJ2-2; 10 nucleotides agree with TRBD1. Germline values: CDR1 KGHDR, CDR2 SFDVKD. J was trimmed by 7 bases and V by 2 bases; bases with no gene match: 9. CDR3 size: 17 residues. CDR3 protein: CATSDSSGTGVRGELFF. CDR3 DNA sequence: TGTGCCACCAGTGATTCTTCCGGGACAGGGGTCCGCGGGGAGCTGTTTTTT.

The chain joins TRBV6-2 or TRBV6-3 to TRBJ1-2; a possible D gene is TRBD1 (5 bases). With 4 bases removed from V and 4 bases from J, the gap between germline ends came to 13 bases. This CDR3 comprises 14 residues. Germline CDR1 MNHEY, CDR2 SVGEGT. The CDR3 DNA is TGTGCCAGCAGTTTCGGGGGTCCTGGCTATGGCTACACCTTC. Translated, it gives CASSFGGPGYGYTF.

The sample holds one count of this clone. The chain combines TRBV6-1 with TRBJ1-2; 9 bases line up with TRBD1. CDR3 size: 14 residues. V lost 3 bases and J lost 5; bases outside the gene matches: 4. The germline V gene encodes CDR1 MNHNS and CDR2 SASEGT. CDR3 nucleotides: TGTGCCAGCAGTGACGGGACAGGGACTTATGGCTACACCTTC. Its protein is CASSDGTGTYGYTF.

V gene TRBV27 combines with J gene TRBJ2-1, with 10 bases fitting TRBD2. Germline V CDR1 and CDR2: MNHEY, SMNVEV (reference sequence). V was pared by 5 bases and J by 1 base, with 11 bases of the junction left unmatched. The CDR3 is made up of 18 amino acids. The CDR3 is CASSPLGTSGVSYNEQFF. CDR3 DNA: TGTGCCAGCAGTCCCTTGGGAACTAGCGGGGTTTCCTACAATGAGCAGTTCTTC.

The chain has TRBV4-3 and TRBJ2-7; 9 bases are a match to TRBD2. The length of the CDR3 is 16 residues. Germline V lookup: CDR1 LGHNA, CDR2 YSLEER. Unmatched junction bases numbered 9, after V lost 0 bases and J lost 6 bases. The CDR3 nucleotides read TGCGCCAGCAGCCAAGATGGATCGGGAGCGGGAGGCGAGCAGTACTTC. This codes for CASSQDGSGAGGEQYF.

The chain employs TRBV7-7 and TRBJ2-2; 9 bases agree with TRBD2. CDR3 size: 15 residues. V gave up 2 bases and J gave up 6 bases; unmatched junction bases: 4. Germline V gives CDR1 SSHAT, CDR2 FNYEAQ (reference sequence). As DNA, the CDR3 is TGTGCCAGCAGCTTAAATCTAGCGGGGTCCGGGGAGCTGTTTTTT. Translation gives CASSLNLAGSGELFF.

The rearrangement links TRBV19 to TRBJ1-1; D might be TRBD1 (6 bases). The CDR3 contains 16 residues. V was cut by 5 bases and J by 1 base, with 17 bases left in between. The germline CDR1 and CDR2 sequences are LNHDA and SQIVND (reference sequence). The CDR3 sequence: CASSPRRGTSNTEAFF. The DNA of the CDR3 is TGTGCCAGTAGTCCCCGGAGAGGGACATCGAACACTGAAGCTTTCTTT.